This T cell receptor beta chain comes out of a study of blood T cell repertoires in COVID-19 (dated by TCRdb to the early 2020s). Background for the entire study: Samples covering the acute and convalescent phases of COVID-19 were provided by collaborators in the United States, Italy and Spain. The material from the prospective study consisted of cDNA or gDNA derived from T cells, B-cell-depleted T cells, or PBMCs. Deeply sampled blood TCRbeta repertoires from subjects exposed to, actively infected with, or recovered from COVID-19 were included in the dataset. The repertoires were made available in a free public database intended to serve as a resource for research on the immune response to SARS-CoV-2. Samples came from the ongoing ImmuneRACE study (first 160 participants) plus 1,254 subjects from 6 global collaborators. A de-identified subject ID, COVID-19 status, age in years and sex were almost always included in the sample metadata. Where available, HLA class I and class II types were obtained from metadata supplied by the sample provider rather than from assay-based typing.

Overall study outcomes, separate from this receptor: How much clinical and demographic metadata was included differed by source and by participant, and the metadata was provided uncurated.

Whole blood was collected in K2EDTA tubes by collaborating institutions according to the institutions' own protocols. For TCRbeta analysis, collaborators shipped samples in one of three forms: frozen whole blood, isolated PBMCs, or DNA extracted from either of those sample types. About this clone: No cognate antigen has been identified for it. Base qualities are not provided; no much larger clone lies one nucleotide away.

The immunoSEQ Assay, a bias-controlled multiplex PCR, was used to amplify TCRbeta CDR3 regions from genomic DNA. The study's own analysis went as follows. Nucleated cell counts per sample were estimated from amplification of reference gene primers within the assay. To quantify the absolute abundance of each unique TCRbeta CDR3 rearrangement, sequence reads were collapsed and filtered. For each sample, productive Simpson clonality was calculated as the square root of Simpson's diversity index across productive rearrangements. What TCRdb holds here is the immuneACCESS table cut down to in-frame rearrangements. Part of the clones is not present; checked against another copy, under half of the missing clones reflect an unresolved V gene, and the others are unexplained. V, J and clone size derive from that table, while D and trimming were established from the DNA sequence. For this sample there are 50,000 to 60,000 clones; under 90% appear just once. Jointly, the top ten make up approximately 10% of the sample.

Including cysteine and phenylalanine, the CDR3 has 15 amino acids. Here the CDR3 DNA is all that survives: 45 bases in frame from base 1. CDR1 MNHEY and CDR2 SVGAGI were looked up in the germline V gene. Relative to germline, V is 7 bases shorter and J is 1 base shorter, with 14 bases between their ends. This sequence originates from a man aged 80 or over with active or convalescent COVID-19. The sequencing input was peripheral blood. The chain is made from TRBV6-5 and TRBJ2-4; possibly the D gene is TRBD1, per 6 matching bases. The bases read TGTGCCAGCACCCCGGCCAGGGGTGCCAAAAACATTCAGTACTTC. It translates to CASTPARGAKNIQYF.